Shown below are 14 T cell receptor beta chains from a single sample sequenced in a study of T cells in Graves' hyperthyroidism and ophthalmopathy. There were TCR beta CDR3 regions amplified from RNA transcripts. An initial round of RT-PCR targeting the TCR CDR3 relied on the HTBI primer set. MiXCR was run by TCRdb on the multiplex PCR reads, yielding one entry per CDR3 protein. This sample yields fewer than 450,000 distinct CDR3 sequences, of which about a sixth are seen a single time; around a third belongs to the top ten. Material for sequencing was blood. These receptors originate from a woman aged 25-40 years with Graves' hyperthyroidism that later progressed to Graves' ophthalmopathy.

This clonotype has just a few counts. Given a much more abundant clone one base away, this may be a read error. The V call is TRBV28, the J call TRBJ1-1; D is uncertain. The CDR3 sequence is 11 residues long. From germline, CDR1 is MDHEN and CDR2 SYDVKM. The CDR3 protein is CVSIMNTEAFF. The CDR3 DNA is TGTGTCAGCATTATGAACACTGAAGCTTTCTTT.

This clonotype was found many times. This chain uses TRBV18 with TRBJ2-1, with D perhaps matching TRBD1 (5 bases). Germline values: CDR1 KGHSH, CDR2 LQKENI. Trimming removed 5 bases at V and 5 bases at J, with 10 bases between. The CDR3 contains 13 residues. As DNA, the CDR3 is TGTGCCAGCTCATTCGGACATAACAATGAGCAGTTCTTC. Its protein is CASSFGHNNEQFF.

The J gene is TRBJ2-6, the V gene TRBV7-8, with D possibly being TRBD1 (6 bases). The CDR3 extends over 21 amino acids. Per the germline V gene, CDR1 is SGHVS and CDR2 is FQNEAQ. The ends were cut back, 0 bases at V and 0 bases at J, with 21 bases in the middle. For the CDR3, the DNA is TGTGCCAGCAGCTTAGCTTTCGGACAGTTAGTTTTACGCTCTGGGGCCAACGTCCTGACTTTC. It encodes CASSLAFGQLVLRSGANVLTF.

The chain is built from TRBV7-9 and TRBJ2-2; D gene uncertain. V lost 5 bases to trimming and J lost 4 bases, with 11 bases between them. The CDR3 consists of 14 residues. The V gene's germline CDR1 is SEHNR and CDR2 FQNEAQ (reference sequence). DNA of the CDR3: TGTGCCAGCAGCGCACAGAAGACCACCGGGGAGCTGTTTTTT. As protein: CASSAQKTTGELFF.

This clonotype was counted ten times or more. The chain is built from TRBV2 and TRBJ2-5; TRBD2 might be the D (5 bases). Trimming removed 2 bases from V and 5 bases from J, with 12 bases in between. The CDR3 has 14 amino acids. CDR1 is SNHLY and CDR2 is FYNNEI in the germline V gene. CDR3 sequence: CASSEYRGRETQYF. For the CDR3, the DNA is TGTGCCAGCAGTGAATATCGGGGTCGGGAGACCCAGTACTTC.

This clonotype was observed many times. The V call is TRBV13, the J call TRBJ1-3, with no clear D. Germline CDR1 and CDR2: PRHDT and FYEKMQ (reference sequence). The CDR3 totals 14 residues. V was clipped by 0 bases and J by 6 bases, with 9 bases between them. CDR3 nucleotide sequence: TGTGCCAGCAGCTTAGGCACGGAGGCAAACACCATATATTTT. Amino acid sequence: CASSLGTEANTIYF.

This clonotype was seen repeatedly, ten times or more. The V call is TRBV28, the J call TRBJ2-1; D gene uncertain. V lost 5 bases to trimming and J lost 0 bases, with 11 bases between them. The CDR3 is 15 amino acids. Germline V gene lookup returns CDR1 MDHEN and CDR2 SYDVKM. CDR3 bases: TGTGCCAGCAGTCTTCAACCTGTCTCCTACAATGAGCAGTTCTTC. It codes for CASSLQPVSYNEQFF. Variable domain in full (rest from reference TRBV28 and TRBJ2-1): DVKVTQSSRYLVKRTGEKVFLECVQDMDHENMFWYRQDPGLGLRLIYFSYDVKMKEKGDIPEGYSVSREKKERFSLILESASTNQTSMYLCASSLQPVSYNEQFFGPGTRLTVL.

The rearrangement links TRBV20-1 to TRBJ2-3, with D hard to call. The CDR3 sequence is 16 residues long. Trimming pared 2 bases from V and 0 bases from J, leaving 15 bases between. Germline-derived CDR1 and CDR2 are DFQATT and SNEGSKA (reference sequence). The CDR3 nucleotides are TGCAGTGCTAGAACATATAAGTACCCTAGCACAGATACGCAGTATTTT. As protein: CSARTYKYPSTDTQYF.

The chain is built from TRBV27 and TRBJ1-1; the match to TRBD1 covers 8 bases. The V segment lost 4 bases and the J segment 5 bases; nucleotides outside the gene matches: 6. Germline V lookup: CDR1 MNHEY, CDR2 SMNVEV (reference sequence). The CDR3 loop spans 14 amino acids. The CDR3 sequence is CASSYQGARTEAFF. CDR3 sequence (DNA): TGTGCCAGCAGTTACCAGGGGGCGCGGACTGAAGCTTTCTTT.

Many counts were recorded for this clonotype. A read error may account for a junction end that differs from germline. This chain joins TRBV3-1 and TRBJ2-7; unclear D gene. CDR1 and CDR2 (germline): LGHDT, YNNKEL (reference sequence). The CDR3 runs to 13 residues. Here the CDR3 reads CASSQGSYGEQYF. CDR3 coding DNA: TGTGCCAGCAGTCAAGGTTCGTACGGCGAGCAGTACTTC.

This clonotype was recorded at least ten times. The chain employs TRBV2 and TRBJ2-7; maybe TRBD2 (5 bases). Germline V gives CDR1 SNHLY, CDR2 FYNNEI. The CDR3 totals 13 residues. The V end lost 10 bases, the J end lost 5 bases, and 18 bases lay between the germline ends. CDR3 DNA: TGTGCCACCAAATCCCGCGGGCTGAACGAGCAGTACTTC. Amino acid sequence: CATKSRGLNEQYF.

The rearrangement links TRBV24-1 to TRBJ1-2, with a possible D match to TRBD1 (5 bases). V lost 7 bases and J lost 3, with 17 bases in between. In germline, CDR1 is KGHDR, CDR2 SFDVKD. The CDR3 spans 15 residues. The CDR3 DNA follows: TGTGCCACCAGCCCCGGGACGGAAGCCTACTATGGCTACACCTTC. It yields the protein CATSPGTEAYYGYTF.

The chain uses TRBV3-1 and TRBJ2-1; 10 bases map to TRBD2. CDR3 size: 15 residues. Germline V gives CDR1 LGHDT, CDR2 YNNKEL (reference sequence). The V gene end was trimmed by 8 bases and the J gene end by 1 base; junction bases not matched to a gene: 5. This chain's CDR3 is CASARTSGSYNEQFF. CDR3 in DNA: TGTGCCAGCGCTAGGACTAGCGGTTCCTACAATGAGCAGTTCTTC.

This clonotype was picked up a small number of times. For the CDR3, the DNA is TGTGCCAGTAGTAGCAAGTGGATCCAGGGAACTAATGAAAAACTGTTTTTT. As protein: CASSSKWIQGTNEKLFF. V is TRBV19 and J is TRBJ1-4; D might be TRBD1 (5 bases). Germline CDR1 LNHDA, CDR2 SQIVND (reference sequence). V lost 4 bases to trimming and J lost 1 base, with 16 bases between them. The CDR3 runs to 17 residues. The whole variable domain, remainder taken from reference TRBV19 and TRBJ1-4, is DGGITQSPKYLFRKEGQNVTLSCEQNLNHDAMYWYRQDPGQGLRLIYYSQIVNDFQKGDIAEGYSVSREKKESFPLTVTSAQKNPTAFYLCASSSKWIQGTNEKLFFGSGTQLSVL.